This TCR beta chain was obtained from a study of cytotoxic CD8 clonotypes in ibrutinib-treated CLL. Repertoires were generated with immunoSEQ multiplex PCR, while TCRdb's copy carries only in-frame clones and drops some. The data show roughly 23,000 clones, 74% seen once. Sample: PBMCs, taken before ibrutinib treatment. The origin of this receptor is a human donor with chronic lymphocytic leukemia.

CDR3 sequence reads: CASSSRTSVQETQYF. Here the CDR3 DNA reads TGTGCCAGCAGTTCCCGGACCTCGGTGCAAGAGACCCAGTACTTC. The chain employs TRBV27 and TRBJ2-5, with D unresolved. Trimming pared 4 bases from V and 2 bases from J, leaving 14 bases between. This CDR3 contains 15 residues. Germline V lookup: CDR1 MNHEY, CDR2 SMNVEV (reference sequence).